A selection of T cell receptor beta chains follows, all from one sample in a study of blood T cell repertoires in COVID-19. The protocol was immunoSEQ multiplex PCR, while the TCRdb copy is restricted to in-frame clones and leaves out a portion. The sample includes roughly 250,000 clones, roughly 82% seen only once; the top ten take over 3.5%. Input material: peripheral blood. These receptors all stem from a woman in her seventies with acute or convalescent COVID-19. The CDR3 runs from the conserved cysteine through the conserved F or W. D genes are given only for firm matches. Size is omitted from some rows. Given values are once, few, many or a class for expanded clones.

D: TRBD1; size: few; J: TRBJ1-1; V: TRBV5-8; CDR3: CASSPGTANTEAFF; DNA: TGTGCCAGCAGCCCCGGGACAGCGAACACTGAAGCTTTCTTT
D: -; size: once; J: TRBJ1-1; V: TRBV10-2; CDR3: CASCLQRNTEAFF; DNA: TGCGCCAGCTGCTTGCAGCGGAACACTGAAGCTTTCTTT
D: -; size: -; J: TRBJ1-6; V: TRBV10-2; CDR3: CASSENSLNSPLHF; DNA: TGCGCCAGCAGTGAAAACAGCCTTAACTCACCCCTCCACTTT
D: TRBD1; size: -; J: TRBJ1-2; V: TRBV11-2; CDR3: CASSSGQGLYGYTF; DNA: TGTGCCAGCAGCTCCGGACAGGGCCTATATGGCTACACCTTC
D: -; size: -; J: TRBJ1-5; V: TRBV12-3/TRBV12-4; CDR3: CASSKKRDQPQHF; DNA: TGTGCCAGCAGTAAGAAGAGGGATCAGCCCCAGCATTTT
D: -; size: few; J: TRBJ1-1; V: TRBV30; CDR3: CAWSPPFGEAFF; DNA: TGTGCCTGGAGCCCCCCCTTCGGTGAAGCTTTCTTT
D: TRBD2; size: -; J: TRBJ2-1; V: TRBV4-3; CDR3: CASSQDSGVYNEQFF; DNA: TGCGCCAGCAGCCAAGATAGCGGGGTATACAATGAGCAGTTCTTC
D: -; size: -; J: TRBJ2-4; V: TRBV19; CDR3: CASTGAGENIQYF; DNA: TGTGCCAGTACTGGGGCAGGGGAAAACATTCAGTACTTC
D: TRBD1; size: few; J: TRBJ1-6; V: TRBV18; CDR3: CASSPTGATTYNSPLHF; DNA: TGTGCCAGCTCACCTACAGGGGCGACGACCTATAATTCACCCCTCCACTTT
D: -; size: -; J: TRBJ1-5; V: TRBV4-1; CDR3: CASSQAAVGDGQPQHF; DNA: TGCGCCAGCAGCCAAGCGGCCGTTGGCGACGGGCAGCCCCAGCATTTT
D: -; size: -; J: TRBJ1-1; V: TRBV6-1; CDR3: CASSEAGQIEAFF; DNA: TGTGCCAGCAGTGAAGCTGGACAGATAGAAGCTTTCTTT